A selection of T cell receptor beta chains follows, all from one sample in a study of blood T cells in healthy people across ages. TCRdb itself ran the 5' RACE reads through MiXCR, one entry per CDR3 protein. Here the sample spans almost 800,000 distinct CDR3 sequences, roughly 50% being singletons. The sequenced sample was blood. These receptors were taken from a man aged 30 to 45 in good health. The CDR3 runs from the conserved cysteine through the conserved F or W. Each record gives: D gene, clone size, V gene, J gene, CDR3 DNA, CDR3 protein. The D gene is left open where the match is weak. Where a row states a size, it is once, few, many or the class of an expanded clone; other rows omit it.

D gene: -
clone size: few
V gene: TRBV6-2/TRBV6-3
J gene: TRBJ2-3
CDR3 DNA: TGTGCCAGCAGATCCACGGCCTCAGATACGCAGTATTTT
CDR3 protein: CASRSTASDTQYF

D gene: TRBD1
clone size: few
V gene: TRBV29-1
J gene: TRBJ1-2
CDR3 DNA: TGCAGCGTGGCCCTACAGGGGGAGTATGGCTACACCTTC
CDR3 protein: CSVALQGEYGYTF

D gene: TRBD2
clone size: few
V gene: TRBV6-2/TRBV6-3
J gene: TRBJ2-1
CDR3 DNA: TGTGCCAGCAGTTCATGGGGGGGAGAAGTGAATGAGCAGTTCTTC
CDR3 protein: CASSSWGGEVNEQFF

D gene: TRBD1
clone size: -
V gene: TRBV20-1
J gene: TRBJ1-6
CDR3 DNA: TGCAGTGCTAGAGCAGGACAGGGGGGAAACTCACCCCTCCACTTT
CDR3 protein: CSARAGQGGNSPLHF

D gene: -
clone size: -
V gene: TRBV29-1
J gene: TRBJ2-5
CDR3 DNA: TGCAGCGTCTCGACAGGACAAGAGACCCAGTACTTC
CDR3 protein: CSVSTGQETQYF

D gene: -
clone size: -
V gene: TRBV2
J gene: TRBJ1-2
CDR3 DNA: TGTGCCAGCAAAGAGGTTTTGGGCTACACCTTC
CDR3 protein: CASKEVLGYTF

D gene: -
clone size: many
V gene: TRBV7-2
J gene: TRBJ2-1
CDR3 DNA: TGTGCCAGCAGCTTAGAATCGTGGGGTGAGCAGTTCTTC
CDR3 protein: CASSLESWGEQFF

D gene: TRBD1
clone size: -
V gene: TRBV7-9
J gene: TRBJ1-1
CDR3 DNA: TGTGCCAGCAGCTTAGCCGAGACGACAGGGTGGGGGAACACTGAAGCTTTCTTT
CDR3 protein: CASSLAETTGWGNTEAFF

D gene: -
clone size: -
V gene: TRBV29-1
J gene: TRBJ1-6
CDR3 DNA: TGCAGCGTTTCACCCCTCCACTTT
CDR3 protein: CSVSPLHF

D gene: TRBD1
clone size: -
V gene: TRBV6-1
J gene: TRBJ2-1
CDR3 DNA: TGTGCCAGCAGTGAGGGGGCAGGGGGCTTTCGCGATGAGCAGTTCTTC
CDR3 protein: CASSEGAGGFRDEQFF

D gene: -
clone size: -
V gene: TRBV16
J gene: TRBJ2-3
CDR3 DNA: TGTGCCAGCAGCCGATCCAGGGGGGGAGATACGCAGTATTTT
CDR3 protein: CASSRSRGGDTQYF

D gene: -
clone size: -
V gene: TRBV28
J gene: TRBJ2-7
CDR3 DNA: TGTGCCAGCGAACCTGCGGGGCGCAGGAGCGAGCAGTACTTC
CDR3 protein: CASEPAGRRSEQYF

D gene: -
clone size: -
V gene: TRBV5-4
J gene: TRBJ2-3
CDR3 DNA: TGTGCCAGCAGCGGAAGGAACACCCGAGGGTATTTT
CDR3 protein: CASSGRNTRGYF

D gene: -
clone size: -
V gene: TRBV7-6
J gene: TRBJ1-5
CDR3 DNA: TGTGCCAGCAGCCCGTGGGCAGGTCGTCAGCCCCAGCATTTT
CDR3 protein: CASSPWAGRQPQHF

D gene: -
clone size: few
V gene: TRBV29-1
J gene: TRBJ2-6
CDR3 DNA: TGCAGCGTTGAACAACCGACCCAGTCTGGGGCCAACGTCCTGACTTTC
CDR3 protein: CSVEQPTQSGANVLTF

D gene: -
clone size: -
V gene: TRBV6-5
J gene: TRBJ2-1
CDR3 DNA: TGTGCCAGCAGCAAGGAGGAAAATGAGCAGTTCTTC
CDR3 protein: CASSKEENEQFF

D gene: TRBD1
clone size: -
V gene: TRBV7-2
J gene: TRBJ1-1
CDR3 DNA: TGTGCCAGCAGCTCCCTAACAGGGGCGGAGGCTGAAGCTTTCTTT
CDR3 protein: CASSSLTGAEAEAFF

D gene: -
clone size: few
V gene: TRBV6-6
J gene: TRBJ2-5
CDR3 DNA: TGTGCCAGCAGTTACCCCGAACAGGGCAAGCAGTACTTC
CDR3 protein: CASSYPEQGKQYF

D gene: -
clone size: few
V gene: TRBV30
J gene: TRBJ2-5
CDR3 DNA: TGTGCCTGGAGCACCGCAGAGACCCAGTACTTC
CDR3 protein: CAWSTAETQYF

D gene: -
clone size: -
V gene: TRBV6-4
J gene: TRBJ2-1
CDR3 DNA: TGTGCCAGCAGTACCGATTCGACAGTCCGCGAGCAGTTCTTC
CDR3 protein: CASSTDSTVREQFF

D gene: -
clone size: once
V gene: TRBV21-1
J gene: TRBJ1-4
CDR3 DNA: TGTGCCAGCAGCAAATTCCGGGACGAAAATGAAAAGCTGTTTTTT
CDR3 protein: CASSKFRDENEKLFF

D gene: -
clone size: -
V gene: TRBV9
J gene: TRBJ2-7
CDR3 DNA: TGTGCCAGCAGCGTAGGGAGAAGGAACGGCGAGCAGTACTTC
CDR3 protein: CASSVGRRNGEQYF

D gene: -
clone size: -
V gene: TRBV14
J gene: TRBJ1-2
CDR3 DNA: TGTGCCAGCAGCCAATCAGCCGACTATGGCTACACCTTC
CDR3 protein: CASSQSADYGYTF

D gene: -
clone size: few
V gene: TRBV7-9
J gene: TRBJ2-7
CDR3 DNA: TGTGCCAGCAGCACGGGGACGAGATCGGGCGAGCAGTACTTC
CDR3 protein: CASSTGTRSGEQYF

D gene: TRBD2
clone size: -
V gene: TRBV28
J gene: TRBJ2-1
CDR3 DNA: TGTGCCAGCAGTTTATTAGCGGGGGGGCAAAGCTACAATGAGCAGTTCTTC
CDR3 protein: CASSLLAGGQSYNEQFF

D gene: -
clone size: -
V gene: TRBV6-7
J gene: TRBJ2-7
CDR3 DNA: TGTGCCAGCCCTCGTTGGGGGGCAGAGTCCTACGAGCAGTACTTC
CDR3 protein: CASPRWGAESYEQYF

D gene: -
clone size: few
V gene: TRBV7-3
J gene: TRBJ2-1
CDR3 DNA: TGTGCCAGCAGCTTAAGTAGCCGGTACAATGAGCAGTTCTTC
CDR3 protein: CASSLSSRYNEQFF

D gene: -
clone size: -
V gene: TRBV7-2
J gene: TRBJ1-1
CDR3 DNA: TGTGCCAGCAGCTTCATGGGGTTAGCTTTCTTT
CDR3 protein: CASSFMGLAFF

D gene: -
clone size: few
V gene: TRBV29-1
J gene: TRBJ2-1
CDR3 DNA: TGCAGCGTTGAAGCAGGGAATGAGCAGTTCTTC
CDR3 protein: CSVEAGNEQFF

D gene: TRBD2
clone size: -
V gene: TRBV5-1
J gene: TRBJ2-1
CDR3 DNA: TGCACCAGCAGCTTGGGAGGGACTAGCGGGCCCGGGGAGCAGTTCTTC
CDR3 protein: CTSSLGGTSGPGEQFF

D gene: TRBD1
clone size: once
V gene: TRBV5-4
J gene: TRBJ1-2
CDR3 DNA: TGTGCCGGAAACGACAGGGGCGCCTATGGCTACACCTTC
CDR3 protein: CAGNDRGAYGYTF

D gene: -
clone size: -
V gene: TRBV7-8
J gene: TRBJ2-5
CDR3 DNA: TGTGCCAGCATAGGATCGTCTAGCTTCGGGTCTGGGGAGACCCAGTACTTC
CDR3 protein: CASIGSSSFGSGETQYF

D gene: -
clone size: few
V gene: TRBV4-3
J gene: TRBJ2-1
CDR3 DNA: TGCGCCAGCAGCCAAGACAAAGGAGTATTCCCTGAGCAGTTCTTC
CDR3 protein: CASSQDKGVFPEQFF

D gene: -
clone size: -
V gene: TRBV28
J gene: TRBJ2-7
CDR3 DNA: TGTGCCAGCAGTACTGCAACCGAGGGGGAGACCTACGAGCAGTACTTC
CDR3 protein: CASSTATEGETYEQYF

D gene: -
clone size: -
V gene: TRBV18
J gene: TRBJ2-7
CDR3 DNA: TGTGCCAGCTCACCACCGGGGGACCCCCTAACCTACAATGAGCAGTACTTC
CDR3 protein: CASSPPGDPLTYNEQYF

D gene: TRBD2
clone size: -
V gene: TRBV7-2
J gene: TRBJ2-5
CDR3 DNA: TGTGCCAGCAGCATCAGACTAGCGGGGAACAATGAGCAGTACTTC
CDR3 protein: CASSIRLAGNNEQYF

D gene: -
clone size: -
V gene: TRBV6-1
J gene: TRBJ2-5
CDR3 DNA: TGTGCCAGCACCCCTTGGCCGGAGCGCGCACAAGAGACCCAGTACTTC
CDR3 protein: CASTPWPERAQETQYF

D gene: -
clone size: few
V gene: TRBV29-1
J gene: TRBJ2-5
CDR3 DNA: TGCAGCGCCTCCGGATTGGAGGAGACCCAGTACTTC
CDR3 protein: CSASGLEETQYF

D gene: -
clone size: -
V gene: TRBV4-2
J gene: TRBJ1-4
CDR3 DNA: TGTGCCAGCAGCTCCCCAGAGAGAACAACTAATGAAAAACTGTTTTTT
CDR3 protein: CASSSPERTTNEKLFF

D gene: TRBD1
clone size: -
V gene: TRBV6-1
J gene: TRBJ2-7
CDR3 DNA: TGTGCCAGCAGTGCAGCCACCGGGACAGGGTCCTACGAGCAGTACTTC
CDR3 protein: CASSAATGTGSYEQYF

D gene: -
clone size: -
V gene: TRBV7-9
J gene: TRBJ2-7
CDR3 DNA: TGTGCCAGCAGCTTTGCGCCTTCAGGGATTCAAACCTACGAGCAGTACTTC
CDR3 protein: CASSFAPSGIQTYEQYF

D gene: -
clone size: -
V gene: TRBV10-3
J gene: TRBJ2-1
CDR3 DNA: TGTGCCATCAGCCCCTCTCAAGGGGCCTACAATGAGCAGTTCTTC
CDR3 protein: CAISPSQGAYNEQFF

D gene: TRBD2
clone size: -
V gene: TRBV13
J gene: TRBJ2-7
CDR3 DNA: TGTGCCAGCAGCTTAGGTTTAGGACTAGCGGGGTCTTACGAGCAGTACTTC
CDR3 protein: CASSLGLGLAGSYEQYF

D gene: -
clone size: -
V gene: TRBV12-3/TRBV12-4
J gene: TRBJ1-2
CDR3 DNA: TGTGCCAGCCGGACGCCAGGCTTTAACTATGGCTACACCTTC
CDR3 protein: CASRTPGFNYGYTF

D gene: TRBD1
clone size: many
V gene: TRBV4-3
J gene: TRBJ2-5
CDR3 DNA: TGCGCCAGCAGCCAGACAGGGGCCATGACCGAGACCCAGTACTTC
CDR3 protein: CASSQTGAMTETQYF

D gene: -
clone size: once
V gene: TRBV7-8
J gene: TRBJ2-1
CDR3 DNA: TGTGCCAGCAGCTTATCTGTGAGCGGTGGGGAGCTAAATGATGAGCAGTTCTTC
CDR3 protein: CASSLSVSGGELNDEQFF

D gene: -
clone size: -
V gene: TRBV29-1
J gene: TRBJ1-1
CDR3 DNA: TGCAGCGTCGCCCGCCAGGTGAACACTGAAGCTTTCTTT
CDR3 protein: CSVARQVNTEAFF

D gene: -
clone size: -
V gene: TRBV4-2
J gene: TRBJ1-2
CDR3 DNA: TGTGCCAGCAGCCAGTCCAACAGGGTGTACGGCTACACCTTC
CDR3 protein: CASSQSNRVYGYTF

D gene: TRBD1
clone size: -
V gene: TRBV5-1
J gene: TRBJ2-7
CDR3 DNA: TGCGCCAGCAGCTTATTATACCGGGACAGGGGATCCTACGAGCAGTACTTC
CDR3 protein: CASSLLYRDRGSYEQYF

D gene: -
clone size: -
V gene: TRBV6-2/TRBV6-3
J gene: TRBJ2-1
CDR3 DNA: TGTGCCAGCGGACCTACCGCGAGGGAGCAGTTCTTC
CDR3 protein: CASGPTAREQFF

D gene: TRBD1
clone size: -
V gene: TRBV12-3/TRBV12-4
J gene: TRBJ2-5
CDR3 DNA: TGTGCCAGCAGTACCCGGACAGGGCTAGAGACCCAGTACTTC
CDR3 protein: CASSTRTGLETQYF

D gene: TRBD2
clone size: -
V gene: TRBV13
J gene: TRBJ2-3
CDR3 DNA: TGTGCCAGCAGCTTATCGGCTAGCGGGAGTTCAGATACGCAGTATTTT
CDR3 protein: CASSLSASGSSDTQYF

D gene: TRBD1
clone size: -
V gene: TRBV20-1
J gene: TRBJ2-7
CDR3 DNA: TGCAGTGCATCGGTCGTGGGACAGGGGGCCTACGAGCAGTACTTC
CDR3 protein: CSASVVGQGAYEQYF

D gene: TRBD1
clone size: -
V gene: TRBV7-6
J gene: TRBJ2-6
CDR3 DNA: TGTGCCAGCAGCTTAGCGAGGACAGGTGCTGGGGCCAACGTCCTGACTTTC
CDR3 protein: CASSLARTGAGANVLTF

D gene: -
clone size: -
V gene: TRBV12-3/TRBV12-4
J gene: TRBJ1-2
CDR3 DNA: TGTGCCAGCAGTTTTTTGGGGGATAGCTACACCTTC
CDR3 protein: CASSFLGDSYTF

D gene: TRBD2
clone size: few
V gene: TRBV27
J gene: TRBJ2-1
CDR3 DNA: TGTGCCAGCAGTTTCGACCTAGCGGAGAATGAGCAGTTCTTC
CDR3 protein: CASSFDLAENEQFF

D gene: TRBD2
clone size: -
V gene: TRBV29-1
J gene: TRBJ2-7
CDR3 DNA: TGCAGCGTTGTTCTAGCGGGAGCCTCCTACGAGCAGTACTTC
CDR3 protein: CSVVLAGASYEQYF

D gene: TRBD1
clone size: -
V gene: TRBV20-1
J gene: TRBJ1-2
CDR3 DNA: TGCAGTGCTAGAATACAGGGGGATTTTTCCTACACCTTC
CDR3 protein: CSARIQGDFSYTF

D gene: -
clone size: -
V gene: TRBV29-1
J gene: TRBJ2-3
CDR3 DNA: TGCAGCGTTGATTCCAGCACAGATACGCAGTATTTT
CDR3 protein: CSVDSSTDTQYF